The TCR beta chain described here comes from a study of patients and donors after allogeneic stem cell transplantation. In TCRdb, the RT-PCR reads were re-called with MiXCR into one record per CDR3 protein. The sample carries about 960,000 distinct CDR3 sequences, about a sixth recorded once. This CDR3 spans 13 amino acids. V dropped 5 bases and J dropped 8 bases, with 15 bases sitting between them. Germline V gene lookup returns CDR1 SGHAT and CDR2 FQNNGV. The receptor's source is a human donor who was either an allogeneic HSCT recipient or a stem cell or donor lymphocyte infusion donor (not recorded which). It is not recorded whose cells these are; they may come from a transplant donor. Sample: blood, either unsorted or a sorted T cell fraction (not recorded which). The chain has TRBV11-2 and TRBJ1-2; perhaps TRBD1 as D (5 bases). In nucleotides, the CDR3 is TGTGCCAGCAGCCAAGGGGTTTCCAACGGCTACACCTTC. It is translated as CASSQGVSNGYTF. Using reference TRBV11-2 and TRBJ1-2 for the parts outside the CDR3, the full variable domain is EAGVAQSPRYKIIEKRQSVAFWCNPISGHATLYWYQQILGQGPKLLIQFQNNGVVDDSQLPKDRFSAERLKGVDSTLKIQPAKLEDSAVYLCASSQGVSNGYTFGSGTRLTVV.